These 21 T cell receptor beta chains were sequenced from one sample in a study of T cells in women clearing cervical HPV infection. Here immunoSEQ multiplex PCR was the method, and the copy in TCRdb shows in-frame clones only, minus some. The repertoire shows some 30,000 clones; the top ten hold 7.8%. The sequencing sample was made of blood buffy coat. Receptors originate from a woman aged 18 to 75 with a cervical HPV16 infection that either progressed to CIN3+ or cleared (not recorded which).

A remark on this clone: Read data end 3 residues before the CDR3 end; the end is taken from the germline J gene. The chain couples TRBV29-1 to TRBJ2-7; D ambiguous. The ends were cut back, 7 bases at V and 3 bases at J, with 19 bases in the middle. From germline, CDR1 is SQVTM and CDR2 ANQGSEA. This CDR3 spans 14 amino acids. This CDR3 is CSAPETQRYYEQYF. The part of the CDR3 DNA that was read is TGCAGCGCCCCTGAGACACAAAGGTACTACGAG.

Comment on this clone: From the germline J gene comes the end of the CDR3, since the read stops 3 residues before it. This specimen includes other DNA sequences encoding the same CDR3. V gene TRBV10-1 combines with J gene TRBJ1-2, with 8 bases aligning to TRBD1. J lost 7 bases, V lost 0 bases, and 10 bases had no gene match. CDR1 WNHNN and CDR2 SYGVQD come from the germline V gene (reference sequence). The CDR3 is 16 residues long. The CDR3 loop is CASSESSRTGSGGYTF. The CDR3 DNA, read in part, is TGCGCCAGCAGTGAGTCGAGCCGGACAGGGAGTGGTGGC.

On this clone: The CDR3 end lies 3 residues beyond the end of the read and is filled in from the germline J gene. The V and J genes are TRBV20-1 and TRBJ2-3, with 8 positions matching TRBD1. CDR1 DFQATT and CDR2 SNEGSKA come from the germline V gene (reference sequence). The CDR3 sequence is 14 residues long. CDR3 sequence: CSAQTGGSNQPQYF. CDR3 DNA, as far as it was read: TGCAGTGCTCAAACAGGGGGTAGCAATCAGCCG.

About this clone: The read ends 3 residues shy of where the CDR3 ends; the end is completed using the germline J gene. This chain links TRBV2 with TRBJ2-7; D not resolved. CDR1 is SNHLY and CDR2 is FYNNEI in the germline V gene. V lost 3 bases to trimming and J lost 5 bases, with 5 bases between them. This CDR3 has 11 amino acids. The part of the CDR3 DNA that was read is TGTGCCAGCAGTGAGGCCAACGAG. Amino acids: CASSEANE. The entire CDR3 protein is CASSEANEQYF.

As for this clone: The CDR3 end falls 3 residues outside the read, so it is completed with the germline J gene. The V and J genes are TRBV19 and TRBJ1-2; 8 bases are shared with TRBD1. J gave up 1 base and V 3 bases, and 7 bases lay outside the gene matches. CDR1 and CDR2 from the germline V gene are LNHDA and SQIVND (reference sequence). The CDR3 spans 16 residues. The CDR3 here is CASSIEWTGSNYGYTF. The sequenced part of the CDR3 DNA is TGTGCCAGTAGTATCGAGTGGACAGGGAGTAACTATGGC.

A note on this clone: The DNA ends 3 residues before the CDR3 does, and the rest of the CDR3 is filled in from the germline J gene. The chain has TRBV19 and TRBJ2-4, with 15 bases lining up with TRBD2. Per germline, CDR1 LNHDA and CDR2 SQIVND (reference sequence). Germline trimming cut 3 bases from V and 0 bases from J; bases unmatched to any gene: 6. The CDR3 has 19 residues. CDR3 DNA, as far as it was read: TGTGCCAGTAGTATGGGACTAGCGGGGGGCCTACTAGCCAAAAACATT. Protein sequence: CASSMGLAGGLLAKNI. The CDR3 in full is CASSMGLAGGLLAKNIQYF.

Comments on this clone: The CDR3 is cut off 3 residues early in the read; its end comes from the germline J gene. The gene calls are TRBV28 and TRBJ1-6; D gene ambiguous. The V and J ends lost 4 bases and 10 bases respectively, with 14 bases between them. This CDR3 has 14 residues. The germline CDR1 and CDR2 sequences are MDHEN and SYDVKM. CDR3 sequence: CASSSGLLKSPLHF. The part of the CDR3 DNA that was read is TGTGCCAGCAGTTCAGGACTGCTGAAGTCACCC. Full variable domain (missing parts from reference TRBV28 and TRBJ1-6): DVKVTQSSRYLVKRTGEKVFLECVQDMDHENMFWYRQDPGLGLRLIYFSYDVKMKEKGDIPEGYSVSREKKERFSLILESASTNQTSMYLCASSSGLLKSPLHFGNGTRLTVT.

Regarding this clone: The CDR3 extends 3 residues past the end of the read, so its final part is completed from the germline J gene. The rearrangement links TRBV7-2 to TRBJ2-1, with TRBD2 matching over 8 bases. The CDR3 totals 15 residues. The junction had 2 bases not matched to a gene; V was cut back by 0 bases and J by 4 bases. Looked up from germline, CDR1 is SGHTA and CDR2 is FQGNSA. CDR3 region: CASSLAAGEYNEQFF. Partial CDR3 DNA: TGTGCCAGCAGCTTAGCAGCGGGAGAGTACAATGAG.

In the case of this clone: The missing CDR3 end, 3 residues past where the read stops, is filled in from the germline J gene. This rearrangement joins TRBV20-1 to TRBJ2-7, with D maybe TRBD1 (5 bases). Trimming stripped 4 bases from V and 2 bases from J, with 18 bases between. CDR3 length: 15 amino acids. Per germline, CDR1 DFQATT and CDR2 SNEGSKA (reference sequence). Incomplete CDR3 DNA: TGCAGTGCTATTCAACGACAGAGCCTGACCTACGAG. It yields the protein CSAIQRQSLTYE. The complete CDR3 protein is CSAIQRQSLTYEQYF.

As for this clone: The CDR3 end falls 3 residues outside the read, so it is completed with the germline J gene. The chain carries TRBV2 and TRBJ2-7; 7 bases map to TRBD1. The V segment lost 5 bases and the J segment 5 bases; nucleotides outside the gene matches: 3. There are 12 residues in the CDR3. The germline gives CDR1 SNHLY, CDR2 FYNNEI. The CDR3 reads CASSNDRDEQYF. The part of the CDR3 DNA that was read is TGTGCCAGCAGTAACGACAGGGACGAG.

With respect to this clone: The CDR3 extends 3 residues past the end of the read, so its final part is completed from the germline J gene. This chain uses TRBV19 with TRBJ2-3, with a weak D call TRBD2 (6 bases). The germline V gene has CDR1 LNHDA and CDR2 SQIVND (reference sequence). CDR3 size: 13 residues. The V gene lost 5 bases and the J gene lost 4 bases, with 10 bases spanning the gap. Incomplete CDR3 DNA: TGTGCCAGTAGTTTAGGAGGGCCAGATACG. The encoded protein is CASSLGGPDT. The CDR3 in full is CASSLGGPDTQYF.

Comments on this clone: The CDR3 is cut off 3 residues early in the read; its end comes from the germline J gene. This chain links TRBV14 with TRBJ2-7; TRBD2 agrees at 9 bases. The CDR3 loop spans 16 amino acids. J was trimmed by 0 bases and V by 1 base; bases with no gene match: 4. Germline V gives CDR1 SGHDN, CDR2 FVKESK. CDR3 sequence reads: CASSQGATSGSYEQYF. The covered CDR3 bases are TGTGCCAGCAGCCAAGGGGCGACTAGCGGCTCCTACGAG.

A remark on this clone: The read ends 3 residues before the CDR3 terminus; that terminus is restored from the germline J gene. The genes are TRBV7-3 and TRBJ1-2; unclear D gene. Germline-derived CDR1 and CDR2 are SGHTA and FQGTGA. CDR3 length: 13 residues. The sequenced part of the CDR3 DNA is TGTGCCAGCAGCTCGGGGTCTTTGGATACC. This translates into CASSSGSLDT. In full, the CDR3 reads CASSSGSLDTYTF.

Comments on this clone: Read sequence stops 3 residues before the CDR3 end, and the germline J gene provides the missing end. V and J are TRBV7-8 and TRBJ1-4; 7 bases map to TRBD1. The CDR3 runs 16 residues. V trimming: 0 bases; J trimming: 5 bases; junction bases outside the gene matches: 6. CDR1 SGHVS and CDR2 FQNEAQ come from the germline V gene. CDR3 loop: CASSLARQGGNEKLFF. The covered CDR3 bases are TGTGCCAGCAGCTTAGCCCGACAGGGTGGCAATGAAAAA.

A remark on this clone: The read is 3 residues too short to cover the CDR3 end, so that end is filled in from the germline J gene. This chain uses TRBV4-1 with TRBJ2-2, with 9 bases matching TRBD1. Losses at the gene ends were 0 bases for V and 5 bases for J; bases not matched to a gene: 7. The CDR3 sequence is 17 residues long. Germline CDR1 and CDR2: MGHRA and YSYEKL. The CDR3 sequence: CASSQERGQGRTGELFF. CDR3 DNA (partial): TGCGCCAGCAGCCAAGAAAGGGGACAGGGTAGAACCGGGGAG.

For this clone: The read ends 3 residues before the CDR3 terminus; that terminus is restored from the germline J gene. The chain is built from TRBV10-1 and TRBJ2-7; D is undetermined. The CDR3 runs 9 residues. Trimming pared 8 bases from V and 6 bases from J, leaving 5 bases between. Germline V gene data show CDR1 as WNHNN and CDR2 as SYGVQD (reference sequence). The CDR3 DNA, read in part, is TGCGCCAGCCGGTGCGAG. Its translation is CASRCE. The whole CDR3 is CASRCEQYF.

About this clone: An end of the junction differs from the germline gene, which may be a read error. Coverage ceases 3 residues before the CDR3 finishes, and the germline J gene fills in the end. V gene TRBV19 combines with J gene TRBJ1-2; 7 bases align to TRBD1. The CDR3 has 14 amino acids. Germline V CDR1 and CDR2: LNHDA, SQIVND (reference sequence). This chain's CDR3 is CAGSTGAANYGYTF. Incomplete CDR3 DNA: TGTGCCGGTAGCACAGGGGCAGCTAACTATGGC.

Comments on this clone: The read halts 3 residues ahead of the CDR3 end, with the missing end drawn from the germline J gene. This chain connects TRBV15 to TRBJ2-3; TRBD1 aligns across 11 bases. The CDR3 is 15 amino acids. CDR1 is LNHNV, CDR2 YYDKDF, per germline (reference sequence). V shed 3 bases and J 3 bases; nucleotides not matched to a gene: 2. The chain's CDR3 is CATSRDRGQTDTQYF. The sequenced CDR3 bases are TGTGCCACCAGCAGGGACAGGGGGCAGACAGATACG.

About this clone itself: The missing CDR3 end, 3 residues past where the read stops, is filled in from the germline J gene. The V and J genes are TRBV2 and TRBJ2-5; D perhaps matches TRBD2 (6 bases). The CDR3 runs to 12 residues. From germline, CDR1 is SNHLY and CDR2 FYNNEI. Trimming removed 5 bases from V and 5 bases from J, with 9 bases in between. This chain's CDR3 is CASSWDSETQYF. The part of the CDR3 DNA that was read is TGTGCCAGCAGTTGGGACTCGGAGACC.

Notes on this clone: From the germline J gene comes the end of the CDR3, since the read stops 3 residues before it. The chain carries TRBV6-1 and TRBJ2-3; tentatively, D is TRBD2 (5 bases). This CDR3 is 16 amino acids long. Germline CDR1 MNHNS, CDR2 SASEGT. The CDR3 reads CASSERRGISNQPQYF. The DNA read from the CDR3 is TGTGCCAGCAGTGAAAGACGGGGAATTAGCAATCAGCCG.

The part of the CDR3 DNA that was read is TGTGCCAGCAGGAGGACAGGGATTGGCAATGAG. Its protein product is CASRRTGIGNE. The CDR3, in full, reads CASRRTGIGNEQFF. The chain links TRBV14 to TRBJ2-1; 8 bases match TRBD1. The read ends 3 residues before the CDR3 terminus; that terminus is restored from the germline J gene. After removal of 6 bases from V and 6 bases from J, the junction contained 7 bases not matched to a gene. CDR3 length: 14 amino acids. CDR1 is SGHDN and CDR2 is FVKESK in the germline V gene.